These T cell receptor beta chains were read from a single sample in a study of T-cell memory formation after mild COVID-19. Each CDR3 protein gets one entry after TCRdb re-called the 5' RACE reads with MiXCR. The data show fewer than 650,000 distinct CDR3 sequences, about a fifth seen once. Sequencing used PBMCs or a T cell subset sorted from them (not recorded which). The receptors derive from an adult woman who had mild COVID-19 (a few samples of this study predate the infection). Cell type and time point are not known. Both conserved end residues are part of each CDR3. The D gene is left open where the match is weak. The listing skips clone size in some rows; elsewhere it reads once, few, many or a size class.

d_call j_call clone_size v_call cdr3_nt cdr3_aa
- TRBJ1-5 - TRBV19 TGTGCCAGTAGTGCAGCAAGGGGAGGGGATAGCAATCAGCCCCAGCATTTT CASSAARGGDSNQPQHF
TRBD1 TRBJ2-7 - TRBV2 TGTGCCAGCATAGATGGGACAGGGGGTTACGAGCAGTACTTC CASIDGTGGYEQYF
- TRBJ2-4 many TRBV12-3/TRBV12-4 TGTGCCAGCTCTCAGGGAGCTGCGGGGTACATTCAGTACTTC CASSQGAAGYIQYF
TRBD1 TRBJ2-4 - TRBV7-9 TGTGCCAGCAGCCCCTCACAGGGGGCCAGAGAAAACATTCAGTACTTC CASSPSQGARENIQYF
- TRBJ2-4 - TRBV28 TGTGCCAGCGGCTTAGCCAAAAACATTCAGTACTTC CASGLAKNIQYF
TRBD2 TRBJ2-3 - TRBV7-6 TGTGCCAGCAGCTTATCCCCAACTACTAGCGGGAGGGCCCCAGATACGCAGTATTTT CASSLSPTTSGRAPDTQYF
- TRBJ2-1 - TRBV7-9 TGTGCCAGCAGCTTAGAGACAGTTTACAATGAGCAGTTCTTC CASSLETVYNEQFF
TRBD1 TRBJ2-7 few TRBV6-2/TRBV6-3 TGTGCCAGCAGACCGACAGGGACGGTTTACGAGCAGTACTTC CASRPTGTVYEQYF
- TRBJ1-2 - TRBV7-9 TGTGCCAGCAGCGCGCAAGAAGGAGGCTACACCTTC CASSAQEGGYTF
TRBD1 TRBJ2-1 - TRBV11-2 TGTGCCAGCAGTCAAGTACCAGGGGGATACAATGAGCAGTTCTTC CASSQVPGGYNEQFF
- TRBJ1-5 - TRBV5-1 TGCGCCAGCATCAAACGGACTAGCAATCAGCCCCAGCATTTT CASIKRTSNQPQHF
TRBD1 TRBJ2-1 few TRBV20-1 TGCAGTGCCACCACAGCGGGACAGGGCGACTACAATGAGCAGTTCTTC CSATTAGQGDYNEQFF
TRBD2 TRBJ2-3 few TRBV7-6 TGTGCCAGCAGCCCAGCGGGAGGGTGGTCAGATACGCAGTATTTT CASSPAGGWSDTQYF
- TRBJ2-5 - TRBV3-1 TGTGCCAGCAGCAACAAAGCGGGCCTCCAAGAGACCCAGTACTTC CASSNKAGLQETQYF
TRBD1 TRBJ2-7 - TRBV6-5 TGTGCCAGCAGACCCGGACAGGGGTCAAGAGAGCAGTACTTC CASRPGQGSREQYF
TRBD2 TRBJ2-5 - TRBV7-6 TGTGCCAGCAGCTTACGCGCGGGGGGACAAGAGACCCAGTACTTC CASSLRAGGQETQYF
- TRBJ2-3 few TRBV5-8 TGTGCCAGCAGCTTTGGGCCAGGGGATACGCAGTATTTT CASSFGPGDTQYF
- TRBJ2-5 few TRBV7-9 TGTGCCAGCACCCCCACGGGGGCCGAGTACCAAGAGACCCAGTACTTC CASTPTGAEYQETQYF
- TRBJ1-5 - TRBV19 TGTGCCAGTAAATCACAGGGCAATCAGCCCCAGCATTTT CASKSQGNQPQHF
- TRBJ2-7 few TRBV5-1 TGCGCCAGCAGCTTGCAGGTCAGTACCTACGAGCAGTACTTC CASSLQVSTYEQYF
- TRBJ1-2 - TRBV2 TGTGCCAGCAGCATACAGGGATCGGGTGTAGGCTACACCTTC CASSIQGSGVGYTF
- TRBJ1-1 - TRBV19 TGTGCCAGTAGTATTCTGGGTTTAGGCACTGAAGCTTTCTTT CASSILGLGTEAFF
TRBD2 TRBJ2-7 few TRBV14 TGTGCCAGCAGCCAAGAAGACCTAGCGGGTGTGTCTAAGCAGTACTTC CASSQEDLAGVSKQYF
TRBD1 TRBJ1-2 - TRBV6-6 TGTGCCAGCAGTTACCAGGGGGCGGACTATGGCTACACCTTC CASSYQGADYGYTF
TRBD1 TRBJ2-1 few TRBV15 TGTGCCACCGGATCCGTTAGGGGGCCCTACAATGAGCAGTTCTTC CATGSVRGPYNEQFF